A selection of T cell receptor beta chains follows, all from one sample in a study of T cells in localized non-small cell lung cancer. Method: immunoSEQ multiplex PCR; TCRdb's copy keeps in-frame clones and lacks some. The sample has approximately 47,000 clones; approximately 90% are singletons. The input for sequencing was PBMCs, taken before any cancer treatment. The receptors stem from a man between 35 and 75 years old with stage II lung adenocarcinoma. CDR3s include the opening cysteine and the closing phenylalanine or tryptophan. The order of the fields is clone size, CDR3 length, J gene, D gene, V gene, CDR3 DNA, CDR3 protein. D genes are given only for firm matches. Some rows have no size entry. The others give once, few or many, or a class for an expanded clone.

- | 15 | TRBJ2-5 | - | TRBV10-2 | TGCGCCAGCAGACCCCGACAGGAATATAAAGAGACCCAGTACTTC | CASRPRQEYKETQYF
- | 14 | TRBJ1-2 | - | TRBV6-6 | TGTGCCAGCAGTTATTTGGGGGGGATCTATGGCTACACCTTC | CASSYLGGIYGYTF
- | 15 | TRBJ2-7 | - | TRBV30 | TGTGCCTGGAGTATACCAAGGGCGGCCCACGACGAGCAGTACTTC | CAWSIPRAAHDEQYF
- | 16 | TRBJ1-1 | - | TRBV14 | TGTGCCAGCAGCCAAGCGTTGGGGGCTACGAACACTGAAGCTTTCTTT | CASSQALGATNTEAFF
- | 15 | TRBJ1-3 | TRBD1 | TRBV9 | TGTGCCAGCAGCCTATCAGGGGGCAGTGGAAACACCATATATTTT | CASSLSGGSGNTIYF
once | 14 | TRBJ2-3 | TRBD1 | TRBV6-4 | TGTGCCACTTCGAGGACAGGGGGCACAGATACGCAGTATTTT | CATSRTGGTDTQYF
- | 15 | TRBJ1-4 | - | TRBV27 | TGTGCCAGCAGTGAAACAGGCTATCTAAATGAAAAACTGTTTTTT | CASSETGYLNEKLFF
- | 15 | TRBJ1-1 | - | TRBV30 | TGTGCCTGGAGTGGGATCGGACGCCTGGGTGCTGAAGCTTTCTTT | CAWSGIGRLGAEAFF
once | 12 | TRBJ2-3 | - | TRBV7-8 | TGTGCCAGCAGCCCGGCTAGAACTACGCAGTATTTT | CASSPARTTQYF
once | 14 | TRBJ2-5 | TRBD1 | TRBV6-5 | TGTGCCAGCAGTTCCGGGACAGGGCTAGAGACCCAGTACTTC | CASSSGTGLETQYF
- | 15 | TRBJ2-1 | - | TRBV6-5 | TGTGCCAGCAGTTACCCCGCTGGACAGAGCAATGAGCAGTTCTTC | CASSYPAGQSNEQFF
- | 13 | TRBJ1-1 | - | TRBV7-8 | TGTGCCAGCAGCGACGGGATGAACACTGAAGCTTTCTTT | CASSDGMNTEAFF
- | 13 | TRBJ1-6 | - | TRBV18 | TGTGCCAGCTCACCAGGGGAAGATTCACCCCTCCACTTT | CASSPGEDSPLHF
once | 17 | TRBJ2-5 | - | TRBV9 | TGTGCCAGCAGCGTAGGACTGGAGGGGGCCTCTCGGGAGACCCAGTACTTC | CASSVGLEGASRETQYF
- | 12 | TRBJ2-2 | - | TRBV5-1 | TGCGCCAGCAGCTTAACTCTAGGGGAGCTGTTTTTT | CASSLTLGELFF
- | 15 | TRBJ2-2 | - | TRBV2 | TGTGCCAGCAGTGAGGGTGGAGTGGGGACCGGGGAGCTGTTTTTT | CASSEGGVGTGELFF
few | 13 | TRBJ1-1 | - | TRBV2 | TGTGCCAGCAGTGGTGGGGTCAACACTGAAGCTTTCTTT | CASSGGVNTEAFF
- | 13 | TRBJ1-1 | - | TRBV28 | TGTGCCAGCAGTTTACGAGGGGAATCTGAAGCTTTCTTT | CASSLRGESEAFF
- | 21 | TRBJ1-2 | TRBD1 | TRBV7-8 | TGTGCCAGCAGTCCTCCTTATGCCTCGGACAGGGGGGGGCCGAAAAACTATGGCTACACCTTC | CASSPPYASDRGGPKNYGYTF
- | 11 | TRBJ1-2 | - | TRBV2 | TGTGCCAGCCGCCGGGACGGGGGCTACACCTTC | CASRRDGGYTF
- | 14 | TRBJ1-5 | TRBD1 | TRBV19 | TGTGCCAGTAGTCACCGGGACAGGGGTCAGCCCCAGCATTTT | CASSHRDRGQPQHF
- | 18 | TRBJ2-1 | TRBD2 | TRBV5-1 | TGCGCCAGCAGCTTGAGAGCCCATACGGTAGCGGGGGACAATGAGCAGTTCTTC | CASSLRAHTVAGDNEQFF
- | 13 | TRBJ1-1 | TRBD1 | TRBV6-5 | TGTGCCAGCAGCCTAACAGGGGCTAATGAAGCTTTCTTT | CASSLTGANEAFF
- | 16 | TRBJ1-6 | TRBD1 | TRBV30 | TGTGCCTGGAGTGTTGACCGGACAGGGGGTAATTCACCCCTCCACTTT | CAWSVDRTGGNSPLHF
- | 14 | TRBJ2-3 | - | TRBV5-1 | TGCGCCAGCAGCTTGGCCGTTGAGTCAGATACGCAGTATTTT | CASSLAVESDTQYF
- | 14 | TRBJ1-1 | - | TRBV7-6 | TGTGCCAGCAGCTTAGGGTTGAGGGACACTGAAGCTTTCTTT | CASSLGLRDTEAFF
- | 15 | TRBJ1-1 | - | TRBV18 | TGTGCCAGTCTGGACGACGGTGGGACGTACACTGAAGCTTTCTTT | CASLDDGGTYTEAFF
- | 12 | TRBJ2-5 | - | TRBV6-1 | TGTGCCAGCAGTGGAGGGGTAGAGACCCAGTACTTC | CASSGGVETQYF
- | 18 | TRBJ1-5 | TRBD1 | TRBV4-1 | TGCGCCAGCAGCCAAGGAGGGGGAGACAGGGGGCCGGGTCAGCCCCAGCATTTT | CASSQGGGDRGPGQPQHF
- | 14 | TRBJ1-1 | TRBD1 | TRBV5-6 | TGTGCCAGCAGCCCAGGGGGCTCCATCACTGAAGCTTTCTTT | CASSPGGSITEAFF
- | 16 | TRBJ1-2 | - | TRBV19 | TGTGCCAGCAGTCCCAAGCCGATGAGCACTAACTATGGCTACACCTTC | CASSPKPMSTNYGYTF
- | 13 | TRBJ2-5 | - | TRBV28 | TGTGCCAGCAGTCCCGGGATCCAAGAGACCCAGTACTTC | CASSPGIQETQYF
- | 16 | TRBJ2-3 | - | TRBV9 | TGTGCCAGCACCTATACCCGAGGGGGGAGCACAGATACGCAGTATTTT | CASTYTRGGSTDTQYF
- | 15 | TRBJ2-1 | TRBD2 | TRBV7-9 | TGTGCCAGCAGCTCCCCTACTAGCGGGGGTGATGAGCAGTTCTTC | CASSSPTSGGDEQFF
- | 15 | TRBJ2-3 | TRBD2 | TRBV19 | TGTGCCAGTAGTATGAGGCGGGGGGGTACAGATACGCAGTATTTT | CASSMRRGGTDTQYF
few | 16 | TRBJ2-3 | TRBD2 | TRBV6-1 | TGTGCCAGCAGTGGGTCTAGCGGGGGGGCCATAGATACGCAGTATTTT | CASSGSSGGAIDTQYF
- | 15 | TRBJ2-2 | TRBD1 | TRBV6-1 | TGTGCCAGCAGACGGGCAGGGGGCTACACCGGGGAGCTGTTTTTT | CASRRAGGYTGELFF
few | 15 | TRBJ2-7 | TRBD1 | TRBV6-5 | TGTGCCAGCAGAAGCCCGGGACAGGGAATGCGCGAGCAGTACTTC | CASRSPGQGMREQYF
- | 15 | TRBJ1-4 | TRBD1 | TRBV5-1 | TGCGCCAGCAGCTTGGCAACAGGGGGCCGGGAAAAACTGTTTTTT | CASSLATGGREKLFF
- | 14 | TRBJ2-5 | - | TRBV11-2 | TGTGCCAGCAGCTTAGGGAAGGGCCAAGAGACCCAGTACTTC | CASSLGKGQETQYF
- | 17 | TRBJ2-5 | - | TRBV5-1 | TGCGCCAGCAGCATGGAAACAGATTCATCCCTGGGGGAGACCCAGTACTTC | CASSMETDSSLGETQYF
- | 15 | TRBJ1-2 | TRBD1 | TRBV5-1 | TGCGCCAGCAGCTTCGGACAGGGCCCCGTCTATGGCTACACCTTC | CASSFGQGPVYGYTF
- | 16 | TRBJ2-5 | - | TRBV2 | TGTGCCAGCACCCCGTCGGCTAGCGCGAGGAGAGAGACCCAGTACTTC | CASTPSASARRETQYF
- | 15 | TRBJ2-5 | - | TRBV2 | TGTGCCAGCAGTGCGGGTTTAATTGGACAAGAGACCCAGTACTTC | CASSAGLIGQETQYF
- | 14 | TRBJ1-1 | TRBD1 | TRBV14 | TGTGCCAGCAGCCAAGTTACAGGGGGCACTGAAGCTTTCTTT | CASSQVTGGTEAFF
- | 15 | TRBJ1-5 | TRBD1 | TRBV9 | TGTGCCAGCAGCGTCCCGGGACAGGTCTATCAGCCCCAGCATTTT | CASSVPGQVYQPQHF
- | 13 | TRBJ2-2 | - | TRBV7-9 | TGTGCCAGCAGCTCCCTGGATGTGGGGGAGCTGTTTTTT | CASSSLDVGELFF
- | 12 | TRBJ1-1 | - | TRBV5-1 | TGCGCCAGCAGCTTGGGTGAGGCCGAAGCTTTCTTT | CASSLGEAEAFF
- | 12 | TRBJ1-2 | - | TRBV5-6 | TGTGCCAGCAGTATCTCCGACTATGGCTACACCTTC | CASSISDYGYTF
- | 15 | TRBJ2-1 | TRBD1 | TRBV6-5 | TGTGCCAGCAGGGGGGACGGACAGGGGGCTGATGAGCAGTTCTTC | CASRGDGQGADEQFF
- | 13 | TRBJ2-1 | - | TRBV27 | TGTGCCAGCAGTTTCCCAGGATTCAATGAGCAGTTCTTC | CASSFPGFNEQFF
- | 16 | TRBJ2-2 | - | TRBV7-9 | TGTGCCAGCAGCCTATTGGTGGCCGTTGTACTCGGGGAGCTGTTTTTT | CASSLLVAVVLGELFF
- | 12 | TRBJ2-1 | - | TRBV2 | TGTGCCAGCGGGGGGGCCGGCAATGAGCAGTTCTTC | CASGGAGNEQFF